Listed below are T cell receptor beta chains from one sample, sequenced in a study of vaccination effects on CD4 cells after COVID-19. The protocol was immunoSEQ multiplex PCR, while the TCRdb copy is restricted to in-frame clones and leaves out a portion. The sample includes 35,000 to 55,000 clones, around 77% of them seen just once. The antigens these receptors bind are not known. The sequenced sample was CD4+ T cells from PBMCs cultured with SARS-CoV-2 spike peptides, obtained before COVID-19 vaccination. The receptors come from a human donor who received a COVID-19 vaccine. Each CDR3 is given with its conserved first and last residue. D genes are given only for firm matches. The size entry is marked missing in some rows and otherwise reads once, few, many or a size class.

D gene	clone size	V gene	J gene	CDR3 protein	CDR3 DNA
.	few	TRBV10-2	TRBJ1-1	CASSDRSENTEAFF	TGCGCCAGCAGTGATAGGTCAGAGAACACTGAAGCTTTCTTT
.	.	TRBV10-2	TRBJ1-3	CASRAPSGNTIYF	TGCGCCAGCAGGGCCCCCTCTGGAAACACCATATATTTT
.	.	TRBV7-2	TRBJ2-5	CASSLELPQAQYF	TGTGCCAGCAGCTTAGAACTCCCACAAGCCCAGTACTTC
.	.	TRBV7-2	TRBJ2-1	CASSLAHGWGYNEQFF	TGTGCCAGCAGCTTAGCGCACGGGTGGGGGTACAATGAGCAGTTCTTC
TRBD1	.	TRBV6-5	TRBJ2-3	CASSKQGPDTQYF	TGTGCCAGCAGTAAACAGGGGCCAGATACGCAGTATTTT
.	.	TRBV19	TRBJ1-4	CASSTGEKLFF	TGTGCCAGTAGTACCGGAGAAAAACTGTTTTTT
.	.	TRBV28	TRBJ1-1	CATRWTENTEAFF	TGTGCCACCCGTTGGACAGAGAACACTGAAGCTTTCTTT
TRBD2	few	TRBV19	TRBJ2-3	CASSIGPSGASDTQYF	TGTGCCAGTAGTATAGGTCCTAGCGGGGCGTCAGATACGCAGTATTTT
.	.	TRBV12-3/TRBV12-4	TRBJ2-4	CASSFLRDIQYF	TGTGCCAGCAGTTTCTTGAGGGACATTCAGTACTTC
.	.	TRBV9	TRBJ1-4	CASGPRGSGEKLFF	TGTGCCAGCGGCCCCCGGGGGAGTGGCGAAAAACTGTTTTTT
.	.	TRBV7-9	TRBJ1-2	CASSFGQGTYGYTF	TGTGCCAGCAGCTTTGGGCAGGGCACCTATGGCTACACCTTC
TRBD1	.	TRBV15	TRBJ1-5	CATSTAGGQPQHF	TGTGCCACCAGCACCGCAGGGGGACAGCCCCAGCATTTT
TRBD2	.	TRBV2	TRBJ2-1	CASSGTSVGGSSYNEQFF	TGTGCCAGCAGTGGGACTAGCGTAGGGGGAAGCTCCTACAATGAGCAGTTCTTC
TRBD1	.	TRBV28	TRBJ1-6	CASKTGTGNSPLHF	TGTGCCAGCAAAACCGGGACAGGGAATTCACCCCTCCACTTT